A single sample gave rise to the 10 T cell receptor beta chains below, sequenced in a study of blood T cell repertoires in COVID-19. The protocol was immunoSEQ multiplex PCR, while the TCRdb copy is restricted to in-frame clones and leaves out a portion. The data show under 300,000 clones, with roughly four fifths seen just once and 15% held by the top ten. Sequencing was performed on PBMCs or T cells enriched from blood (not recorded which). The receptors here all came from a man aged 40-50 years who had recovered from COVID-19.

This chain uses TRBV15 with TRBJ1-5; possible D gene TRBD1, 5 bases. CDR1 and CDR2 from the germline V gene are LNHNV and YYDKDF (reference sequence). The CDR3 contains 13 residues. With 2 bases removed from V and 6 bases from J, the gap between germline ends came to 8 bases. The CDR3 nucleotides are TGTGCCACCAGCAGACAGGGAGGTCAGCCCCAGCATTTT. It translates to CATSRQGGQPQHF. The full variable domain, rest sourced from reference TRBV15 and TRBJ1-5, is DAMVIQNPRYQVTQFGKPVTLSCSQTLNHNVMYWYQQKSSQAPKLLFHYYDKDFNNEADTPDNFQSRRPNTSFCFLDIRSPGLGDTAMYLCATSRQGGQPQHFGDGTRLSIL.

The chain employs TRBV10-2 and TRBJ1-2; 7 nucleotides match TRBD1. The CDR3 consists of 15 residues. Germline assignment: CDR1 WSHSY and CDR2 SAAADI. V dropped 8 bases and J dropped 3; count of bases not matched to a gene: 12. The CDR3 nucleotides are TGCGCCAGCCGACCTGCCGACAGGGTTGACTATGGCTACACCTTC. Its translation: CASRPADRVDYGYTF.

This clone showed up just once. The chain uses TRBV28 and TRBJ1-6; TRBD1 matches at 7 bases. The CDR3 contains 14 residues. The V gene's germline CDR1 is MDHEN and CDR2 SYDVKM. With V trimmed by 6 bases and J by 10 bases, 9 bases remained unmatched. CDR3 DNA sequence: TGTGCCAGCAGGATGACAGGGAAGGGATCACCCCTCCACTTT. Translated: CASRMTGKGSPLHF.

The CDR3 here is CASRRRDRNNEQFF. In DNA, the CDR3 is TGTGCCAGCAGGCGCCGGGACAGAAACAATGAGCAGTTCTTC. V gene TRBV6-6 combines with J gene TRBJ2-1, with 7 bases matching TRBD1. Germline V lookup: CDR1 MNHNY, CDR2 SVGAGI (reference sequence). V shed 6 bases, J shed 5 bases, and the junction held 7 bases outside the gene matches. This CDR3 comprises 14 residues.

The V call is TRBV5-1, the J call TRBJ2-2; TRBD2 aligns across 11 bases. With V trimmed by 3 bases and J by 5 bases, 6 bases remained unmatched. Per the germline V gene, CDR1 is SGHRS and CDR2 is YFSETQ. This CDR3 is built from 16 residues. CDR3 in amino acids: CASSSLAGVRTGELFF. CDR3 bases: TGCGCCAGCAGCTCACTAGCGGGAGTACGAACCGGGGAGCTGTTTTTT.

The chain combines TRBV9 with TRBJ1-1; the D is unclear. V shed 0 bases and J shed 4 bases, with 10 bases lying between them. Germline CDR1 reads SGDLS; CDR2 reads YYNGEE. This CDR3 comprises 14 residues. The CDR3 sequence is CASSVVEGVTEAFF. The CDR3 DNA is TGTGCCAGCAGCGTAGTCGAGGGAGTCACTGAAGCTTTCTTT.

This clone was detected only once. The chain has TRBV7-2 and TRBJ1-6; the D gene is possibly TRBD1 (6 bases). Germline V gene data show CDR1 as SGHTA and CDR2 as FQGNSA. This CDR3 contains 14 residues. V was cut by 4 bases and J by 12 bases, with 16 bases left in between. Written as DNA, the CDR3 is TGTGCCAGCAGCTCTAGGGGGGGGGTAGAACCCCTCCACTTT. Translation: CASSSRGGVEPLHF. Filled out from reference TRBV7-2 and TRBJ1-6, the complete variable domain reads GAGVSQSPSNKVTEKGKDVELRCDPISGHTALYWYRQSLGQGLEFLIYFQGNSAPDKSGLPSDRFSAERTGGSVSTLTIQRTQQEDSAVYLCASSSRGGVEPLHFGNGTRLTVT.

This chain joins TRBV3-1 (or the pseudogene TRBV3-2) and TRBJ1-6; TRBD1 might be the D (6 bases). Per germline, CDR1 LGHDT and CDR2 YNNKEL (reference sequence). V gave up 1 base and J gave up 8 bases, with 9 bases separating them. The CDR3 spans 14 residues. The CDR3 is CASSQGPGDSPLHF. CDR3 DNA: TGTGCCAGCAGCCAAGGGCCAGGGGATTCACCCCTCCACTTT.

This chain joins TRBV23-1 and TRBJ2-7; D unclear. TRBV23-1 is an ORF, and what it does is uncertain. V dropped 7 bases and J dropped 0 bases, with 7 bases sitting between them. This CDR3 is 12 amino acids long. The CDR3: CASKESSYEQYF. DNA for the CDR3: TGCGCCAGCAAGGAGAGCTCCTACGAGCAGTACTTC.

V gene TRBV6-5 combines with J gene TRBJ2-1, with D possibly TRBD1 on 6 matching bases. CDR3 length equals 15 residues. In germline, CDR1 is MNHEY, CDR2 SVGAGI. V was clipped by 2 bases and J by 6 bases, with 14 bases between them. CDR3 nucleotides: TGTGCCAGCAGTTACCCGGGGACATTCCCCAATGAGCAGTTCTTC. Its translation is CASSYPGTFPNEQFF.